Presented here are 16 T cell receptor beta chains from one specimen sequenced in a study of T cell responses to AZD1222 COVID-19 vaccine. Only in-frame clones appear in the TCRdb table, and some are missing; sequencing was by immunoSEQ multiplex PCR. The table includes 140,000 or so clones, 80% to 95% detected once. Here the sequenced sample was peripheral blood, taken 28 days after the second AZD1222 dose. The receptors were gathered from an adult who received the AZD1222 COVID-19 vaccine.

This clone appeared a few times. The V and J genes are TRBV2 and TRBJ2-2; 8 bases line up with TRBD1. The germline gives CDR1 SNHLY, CDR2 FYNNEI. After removal of 9 bases from V and 1 base from J, the junction contained 4 bases not matched to a gene. The CDR3 has 14 residues. The CDR3 DNA sequence: TGTGCCAGTGGGGACAGGAGGAACACCGGGGAGCTGTTTTTT. Translation gives CASGDRRNTGELFF. Drawing the rest from reference TRBV2 and TRBJ2-2, the complete variable domain is EPEVTQTPSHQVTQMGQEVILRCVPISNHLYFYWYRQILGQKVEFLVSFYNNEISEKSEIFDDQFSVERPDGSNFTLKIRSTKLEDSAMYFCASGDRRNTGELFFGEGSRLTVL.

The chain couples TRBV6-6 to TRBJ2-4; D not resolved. Trimming stripped 8 bases from V and 0 bases from J, with 8 bases between. Germline V gene lookup returns CDR1 MNHNY and CDR2 SVGAGI (reference sequence). This CDR3 contains 13 residues. The CDR3 region has the DNA TGTGCCAGCTCGATACTAGCCAAAAACATTCAGTACTTC. This gives the protein CASSILAKNIQYF.

Here the CDR3 reads CASSVNRDSNQPQHF. In nucleotides, the CDR3 is TGTGCCAGTAGTGTAAACAGGGATAGCAATCAGCCCCAGCATTTT. The chain combines TRBV19 with TRBJ1-5, with D maybe TRBD1 (6 bases). The CDR3 extends over 15 amino acids. V was shortened by 5 bases and J by 0 bases, with 11 bases between the two germline ends. In germline, CDR1 is LNHDA, CDR2 SQIVND (reference sequence).

The rearrangement uses TRBV14 and TRBJ2-1, with 7 nucleotides matching TRBD2. Germline trimming cut 8 bases from V and 3 bases from J; bases unmatched to any gene: 7. Germline V gene data show CDR1 as SGHDN and CDR2 as FVKESK. The CDR3 runs 14 residues. The CDR3 nucleotides read TGTGCCAGCTCCGGGGGACTACTCTACAATGAGCAGTTCTTC. Translated: CASSGGLLYNEQFF.

V gene TRBV9 combines with J gene TRBJ1-1, with a weak D call TRBD1 (5 bases). The CDR3 is 13 amino acids. Germline V gives CDR1 SGDLS, CDR2 YYNGEE. Between the trimmed V and J ends, which lost 0 bases and 3 bases, there was a span of 6 bases. The CDR3 reads CASSVGGDTEAFF. The CDR3 DNA is TGTGCCAGCAGCGTAGGGGGGGACACTGAAGCTTTCTTT.

The rearrangement joins TRBV7-2 to TRBJ2-1; tentatively, D is TRBD2 (6 bases). Trimming took 4 bases from V and 6 from J, leaving 13 bases between them. Per germline, CDR1 SGHTA and CDR2 FQGNSA. This CDR3 region has 14 residues. The CDR3 sequence is CASSWVLGGNEQFF. Written as DNA, the CDR3 is TGTGCCAGCAGCTGGGTCCTCGGGGGCAATGAGCAGTTCTTC.

The rearrangement links TRBV28 to TRBJ1-5; no reliable D call. Germline lookup yields CDR1 MDHEN and CDR2 SYDVKM. The CDR3 consists of 14 residues. Trimming removed 7 bases at V and 5 bases at J, with 15 bases between. The CDR3 DNA reads as TGTGCCAGCACAGTGTACGGCGTCGATCAGCCCCAGCATTTT. Protein product: CASTVYGVDQPQHF.

DNA of the CDR3: TGCAGCGTTGAACAGGCGGGAAGTGGGTACGAGCAGTACTTC. This gives the protein CSVEQAGSGYEQYF. The rearrangement joins TRBV29-1 to TRBJ2-7, with D possibly being TRBD2 (6 bases). The germline CDR1 and CDR2 sequences are SQVTM and ANQGSEA. The CDR3 loop spans 14 amino acids. V was cut by 2 bases and J by 4 bases, with 15 bases left in between.

The chain recombines TRBV18 with TRBJ1-6; D remains unclear. The CDR3 runs to 16 residues. Trimming stripped 6 bases from V and 5 bases from J, with 17 bases between. Germline V gives CDR1 KGHSH, CDR2 LQKENI. The CDR3 loop is CASSPVGGANNSPLHF. The CDR3 DNA sequence: TGTGCCAGCTCTCCCGTGGGCGGCGCCAATAATTCACCCCTCCACTTT.

The CDR3 DNA reads as TGTGCCAGCAGTGGTACAGGGGGTACTGGCTACACCTTC. Its translation is CASSGTGGTGYTF. The chain has TRBV2 and TRBJ1-2, with TRBD1 identical over 8 bases. The germline gives CDR1 SNHLY, CDR2 FYNNEI. The CDR3 has 13 residues. The ends lost 4 bases at V and 7 bases at J; junction bases unmatched: 5. The complete variable domain, with remaining parts taken from reference TRBV2 and TRBJ1-2, reads EPEVTQTPSHQVTQMGQEVILRCVPISNHLYFYWYRQILGQKVEFLVSFYNNEISEKSEIFDDQFSVERPDGSNFTLKIRSTKLEDSAMYFCASSGTGGTGYTFGSGTRLTVV.

The V and J genes are TRBV11-2 and TRBJ1-2, with TRBD1 as a possible D gene (6 bases). CDR1 and CDR2 (germline): SGHAT, FQNNGV. Between the trimmed V and J ends, which lost 4 bases and 1 base, there was a span of 7 bases. CDR3 size: 13 residues. CDR3 bases: TGTGCCAGCAGCTCACAGGGTAACTATGGCTACACCTTC. Protein: CASSSQGNYGYTF.

J is TRBJ1-4 and V is TRBV4-2; tentative D call: TRBD1 (5 bases). The length of the CDR3 is 15 residues. The germline CDR1 and CDR2 sequences are LGHNA and YNFKEQ. The V end lost 0 bases, the J end lost 8 bases, and 13 bases lay between the germline ends. DNA for the CDR3: TGTGCCAGCAGCCAAGAGCCCGGGACGGCGGAAAAACTGTTTTTT. Its translation is CASSQEPGTAEKLFF.

This rearrangement joins TRBV15 to TRBJ1-1, with D unresolved. The CDR3 extends over 13 amino acids. Trimming left V 0 bases short and J 5 bases short, with 7 bases between. Germline V gives CDR1 LNHNV, CDR2 YYDKDF (reference sequence). The DNA for the CDR3 is TGTGCCACCAGCAGAGACCCAGGAACTGAAGCTTTCTTT. It encodes CATSRDPGTEAFF. The variable domain in full, with the rest retrieved from reference TRBV15 and TRBJ1-1, is DAMVIQNPRYQVTQFGKPVTLSCSQTLNHNVMYWYQQKSSQAPKLLFHYYDKDFNNEADTPDNFQSRRPNTSFCFLDIRSPGLGDTAMYLCATSRDPGTEAFFGQGTRLTVV.

The chain carries TRBV6-2 or TRBV6-3 and TRBJ2-3; 9 bases are a match to TRBD2. The germline gives CDR1 MNHEY, CDR2 SVGEGT. V lost 5 bases, J lost 2 bases, and 8 bases stayed unmatched. CDR3 length: 16 residues. CDR3 sequence: CASSKPGLAPTDTQYF. Written as DNA, the CDR3 is TGTGCCAGCAGTAAACCGGGACTAGCTCCCACAGATACGCAGTATTTT.

Worth noting for this clone: Distinct nucleotide sequences in the sample also encode this CDR3. CDR3 nucleotide sequence: TGTGCCAGCAGTTTATTAAGTAGCAATCAGCCCCAGCATTTT. This translates into CASSLLSSNQPQHF. This chain connects TRBV27 to TRBJ1-5; D gene unclear. The CDR3 loop spans 14 amino acids. V was clipped by 1 base and J by 0 bases, with 4 bases between them. Germline V gives CDR1 MNHEY, CDR2 SMNVEV (reference sequence).

The chain carries TRBV28 and TRBJ1-1; 10 bases map to TRBD1. Trimming removed 2 bases from V and 6 bases from J; junction bases left unmatched: 3. Germline V gene lookup returns CDR1 MDHEN and CDR2 SYDVKM. This CDR3 is built from 14 residues. DNA of the CDR3: TGTGCCAGCAGTTTAACCGGGACAGGGGCTGAAGCTTTCTTT. As protein: CASSLTGTGAEAFF.